This T cell receptor (beta chain) was found in a study of identifying expanded T cells in peripheral blood. The study's findings and limits: Technical replicates showed roughly 1.2 changed clones; roughly two weeks roughly 16; four weeks 19.

Profiled with immunoSEQ multiplex PCR; TCRdb holds only in-frame clones, not every one. Of 70,000 to 100,000 clones listed, 88% are singletons. The germline V gene encodes CDR1 MDHEN and CDR2 SYDVKM. The CDR3 has 14 residues. With V trimmed by 5 bases and J by 3 bases, 1 base remained unmatched. As for this clone: Its specificity is unknown.

This TCR derives from a person aged 18 to 69 in good health. Material: blood. This chain links TRBV28 with TRBJ2-3; 11 bases align to TRBD2. The chain's CDR3 is CASSPSGRTDTQYF. Here the CDR3 DNA reads TGTGCCAGCAGTCCTAGCGGGAGGACAGATACGCAGTATTTT.